The rows below give T cell receptor beta chains drawn from one sample of a study of T cells in Graves' hyperthyroidism and ophthalmopathy. One entry per CDR3 protein results from TCRdb running MiXCR on the multiplex PCR reads. The sample includes about 640,000 distinct CDR3 sequences, 14% of them seen just once. Sequenced input: blood. Receptor source: a woman aged 45-60 years with Graves' ophthalmopathy. CDR3s include the opening cysteine and the closing phenylalanine or tryptophan. Fields, in order: J gene, V gene, CDR3 protein.

TRBJ2-5,TRBV2,CASSEAGDRPRETQYF
TRBJ1-4,TRBV11-2,CASSPAPGARPNEKLFF
TRBJ1-1,TRBV18,CASSDRTGVNTEAFF
TRBJ2-7,TRBV29-1,CSVEIGGEAYEQYF
TRBJ2-1,TRBV20-1,CSARDSSASSYNEQFF
TRBJ1-2,TRBV24-1,CATSDPTGANYGYTF
TRBJ2-2,TRBV7-7,CASSLAPLPGTRSGELFF
TRBJ2-7,TRBV10-3,CAISTGTTNSYEQYF
TRBJ1-1,TRBV7-8,CASSLGEAEPNTEAFF
TRBJ2-1,TRBV25-1,CASRGGLGEGKDEQFF
TRBJ2-7,TRBV10-2,CASSVTSVVGEQYF
TRBJ2-7,TRBV30,CAWRSGEQYF
TRBJ2-7,TRBV14,CASSQLAGTGEQYF